The T cell receptor beta chain described here comes from a study of T cell clonotyping in hematopoietic cell transplantation. The study's findings and limits: No sorting was done, leaving CD4 and CD8 contributions mixed. After transplant, recipient diversity fell while pathologically expanded clonotypes grew through day 180. Graft donor and pretransplant recipient Inverse Simpson Index values predicted broader posttransplant TCR diversity. At the given depth, recipient repertoires were over 97% de novo clonotypes.

A word on this clone: Its specificity is unknown.

TCRdb's table, derived via immunoSEQ multiplex PCR, lists solely in-frame clones and lacks some. The repertoire includes fewer than 70,000 clones, about 93% of them detected once, and under 2% sits in the top ten. Sequenced material: peripheral blood mononuclear cells. This TCR came from a man in his forties or fifties in good health. Some clones in this sample may be carry-over from other donors' samples.

CDR3 loop: CASTPTGGGTGYAFF. The CDR3 region has the DNA TGTGCCAGCACACCAACAGGGGGCGGTACAGGGTATGCTTTCTTT. The V call is TRBV6-1, the J call TRBJ1-1; TRBD1 aligns across 9 bases. Germline V gene sequence: CDR1 MNHNS, CDR2 SASEGT. The CDR3 sequence is 15 residues long. V lost 7 bases to trimming and J lost 11 bases; unmatched junction nucleotides: 17.